This T cell receptor (beta chain) comes out of a study of shared clonotypes between healthy human individuals. Sequencing was performed with immunoSEQ multiplex PCR; in TCRdb, only in-frame clones are kept and a portion is missing. The table lists around 550,000 clones, approximately 95% of them singletons. The naive CD8 population came from CD45RO-negative cells selected for CCR7, without terminally differentiated effector memory CD45RA+ cells. The receptor was isolated from a woman under 40 in good health. Sequenced sample: naive CD8+ T cells sorted from blood.

Here the CDR3 DNA reads TGTGCCAGCAGTTTTGTCGGGGACACTGAAGCTTTCTTT. It yields the protein CASSFVGDTEAFF. The genes are TRBV28 and TRBJ1-1; D is undetermined. V was pared by 3 bases and J by 3 bases, with 8 bases between. The CDR3 runs 13 residues. Per germline, CDR1 MDHEN and CDR2 SYDVKM.